These 32 T cell receptor beta chains originate from one sample sequenced in a study of shared clonotypes between healthy human individuals. Produced via immunoSEQ multiplex PCR; TCRdb's table is partial and in-frame only. The profile shows 650,000 to 750,000 clones, around 72% of them singletons. Material: memory CD4+ T cells sorted from blood. Subset: CD45RA-negative fraction. These receptors all stem from a woman in her thirties in good health.

Comment on this clone: A far more abundant clone sits one base away, making this likely a read error. This sequence joins TRBV5-1 and TRBJ1-2, with 8 positions matching TRBD1. J gave up 5 bases and V 4 bases, and 4 bases lay outside the gene matches. The CDR3 runs to 13 residues. Germline lookup yields CDR1 SGHRS and CDR2 YFSETQ. CDR3 amino acids: CASSRDRNYGYTF. In nucleotides, the CDR3 is TGCGCCAGCAGCCGGGACAGGAATTATGGCTACACCTTC.

The genes are TRBV5-1 and TRBJ2-3; unclear D gene. The CDR3 is 14 residues long. V lost 4 bases and J 6 bases, leaving 15 bases between the germline ends. Germline lookup yields CDR1 SGHRS and CDR2 YFSETQ. In DNA form, the CDR3 reads TGCGCCAGCAGCGAGACCCCTGCGGCGGATACGCAGTATTTT. This codes for CASSETPAADTQYF.

The rearrangement joins TRBV7-8 to TRBJ2-5; 7 positions agree with TRBD2. V trimming: 5 bases; J trimming: 3 bases; junction bases outside the gene matches: 18. The CDR3 runs to 18 residues. Germline lookup yields CDR1 SGHVS and CDR2 FQNEAQ. CDR3 nucleotides: TGTGCCAGCAGCCTCCCTCCCGTTGCGGGAGAGGGTGAAGAGACCCAGTACTTC. The encoded protein is CASSLPPVAGEGEETQYF.

The chain has TRBV4-1 and TRBJ2-6; D is unclear. The V and J ends lost 5 bases and 4 bases respectively, with 15 bases between them. This CDR3 is built from 16 residues. CDR1 and CDR2 from the germline V gene are MGHRA and YSYEKL. This CDR3 is CASSYLGGYGANVLTF. CDR3 coding DNA: TGCGCCAGCAGCTATTTAGGTGGTTACGGGGCCAACGTCCTGACTTTC.

The chain combines TRBV27 with TRBJ2-7; tentative D call: TRBD1 (6 bases). The CDR3 runs 15 residues. The germline gives CDR1 MNHEY, CDR2 SMNVEV (reference sequence). Trimming left V 5 bases short and J 2 bases short, with 16 bases between. The CDR3 nucleotides are TGTGCCAGCAGTACCTGGACAGAACTAGCCTACGAGCAGTACTTC. The encoded protein is CASSTWTELAYEQYF.

This clone was detected ten times or more. This rearrangement joins TRBV7-9 to TRBJ2-1; 8 bases match TRBD2. The CDR3 is made up of 17 amino acids. Germline loops: CDR1 SEHNR, CDR2 FQNEAQ (reference sequence). Germline trimming cut 7 bases from V and 2 bases from J; bases unmatched to any gene: 13. CDR3 region: CASTYLGLAETYNEQFF. For the CDR3, the DNA is TGTGCCAGCACCTATCTCGGACTAGCTGAAACCTACAATGAGCAGTTCTTC.

The chain uses TRBV9 and TRBJ1-1; D is uncertain. CDR1 is SGDLS, CDR2 YYNGEE, per germline. The CDR3 contains 15 residues. V was cut by 0 bases and J by 3 bases, with 12 bases left in between. The CDR3 loop is CASSVAPGWDTEAFF. CDR3 nucleotide sequence: TGTGCCAGCAGCGTAGCTCCGGGGTGGGACACTGAAGCTTTCTTT.

This clone was picked up a small number of times. The chain couples TRBV4-1 to TRBJ1-5, with D uncertain. The V gene's germline CDR1 is MGHRA and CDR2 YSYEKL. The CDR3 runs 17 residues. V lost 1 base and J lost 0, with 13 bases in between. The CDR3 DNA follows: TGCGCCAGCAGCCAAGGCGTACGGCTTGATAGCAATCAGCCCCAGCATTTT. Its protein is CASSQGVRLDSNQPQHF.

The V call is TRBV10-1, the J call TRBJ2-4; the match to TRBD2 covers 9 bases. This CDR3 has 16 amino acids. J lost 4 bases, V lost 2 bases, and 6 bases had no gene match. Germline V gene lookup returns CDR1 WNHNN and CDR2 SYGVQD (reference sequence). Here the CDR3 DNA reads TGCGCCAGCAGTGAGGCGGCTAGCGGGAATAAAAACATTCAGTACTTC. Translation gives CASSEAASGNKNIQYF.

This chain connects TRBV5-6 to TRBJ1-1; D uncertain. Between the trimmed V and J ends, which lost 4 bases and 0 bases, there was a span of 7 bases. This CDR3 comprises 13 residues. CDR1 SGHDT and CDR2 YYEEEE come from the germline V gene. CDR3 protein: CASSRRLNTEAFF. The CDR3 coding sequence is TGTGCCAGCAGCCGTAGGTTGAACACTGAAGCTTTCTTT. Using reference TRBV5-6 and TRBJ1-1 for the parts outside the CDR3, the full variable domain is DAGVTQSPTHLIKTRGQQVTLRCSPKSGHDTVSWYQQALGQGPQFIFQYYEEEERQRGNFPDRFSGHQFPNYSSELNVNALLLGDSALYLCASSRRLNTEAFFGQGTRLTVV.

This clone was seen just once. The J gene is TRBJ2-5, the V gene TRBV5-1, with TRBD1 matching over 9 bases. Germline CDR1 and CDR2: SGHRS and YFSETQ. This CDR3 has 16 amino acids. The junction had 12 bases not matched to a gene; V was cut back by 4 bases and J by 5 bases. CDR3 coding DNA: TGCGCCAGCAGCGCAGCCGGGACAGGGTCGAGGGAGACCCAGTACTTC. It translates to CASSAAGTGSRETQYF.

The chain uses TRBV4-1 and TRBJ2-7; possibly TRBD2 for D (5 bases). The CDR3 consists of 17 residues. V was shortened by 0 bases and J by 3 bases, with 18 bases between the two germline ends. Germline V gene lookup returns CDR1 MGHRA and CDR2 YSYEKL. Written as DNA, the CDR3 is TGCGCCAGCAGCCAAGATAGTCGGAGGCCACTGGACTACGAGCAGTACTTC. Its protein is CASSQDSRRPLDYEQYF.

J is TRBJ2-7 and V is TRBV5-1; weak D call: TRBD2 (6 bases). Germline CDR1 reads SGHRS; CDR2 reads YFSETQ. The ends were cut back, 4 bases at V and 5 bases at J, with 10 bases in the middle. There are 12 residues in the CDR3. CDR3 loop: CASSAGGDEQYF. In nucleotides, the CDR3 is TGCGCCAGCAGCGCCGGGGGAGACGAGCAGTACTTC.

This clone was counted a few times. The gene calls are TRBV19 and TRBJ1-5; D is unclear. Deletions cut 3 bases from V and 2 bases from J, with 8 bases between. Germline loops: CDR1 LNHDA, CDR2 SQIVND (reference sequence). CDR3 length: 14 amino acids. The CDR3 reads CASSIDGGNQPQHF. The CDR3 nucleotides are TGTGCCAGTAGTATCGACGGGGGCAATCAGCCCCAGCATTTT.

This chain uses TRBV7-9 with TRBJ2-1; 10 nucleotides match TRBD2. CDR1 SEHNR and CDR2 FQNEAQ come from the germline V gene (reference sequence). The ends lost 4 bases at V and 3 bases at J; junction bases unmatched: 3. The length of the CDR3 is 15 residues. The CDR3 protein is CASSSSGRSYNEQFF. The CDR3 region has the DNA TGTGCCAGCAGCTCTAGCGGGAGAAGCTACAATGAGCAGTTCTTC.

The chain employs TRBV12-5 and TRBJ1-3; D is perhaps TRBD1 (5 bases). V was pared by 1 base and J by 0 bases, with 10 bases between. From germline, CDR1 is LGHNT and CDR2 FRNRAP. The CDR3 is 16 amino acids. As DNA, the CDR3 is TGTGCTAGTGGTTTGGGGGACCGTCTCTCTGGAAACACCATATATTTT. Translation: CASGLGDRLSGNTIYF. Drawing the rest from reference TRBV12-5 and TRBJ1-3, the complete variable domain is DARVTQTPRHKVTEMGQEVTMRCQPILGHNTVFWYRQTMMQGLELLAYFRNRAPLDDSGMPKDRFSAEMPDATLATLKIQPSEPRDSAVYFCASGLGDRLSGNTIYFGEGSWLTVV.

This clone was seen a few times. Other nucleotide sequences in the sample specify the same CDR3. The CDR3 DNA follows: TGTGCCAGCAGTGTTGGGGCTAGTCCGGGGGAGCAGTACTTC. Residues: CASSVGASPGEQYF. The chain combines TRBV2 with TRBJ2-5, with D perhaps TRBD2 (6 bases). The CDR3 is 14 residues long. Trimming left V 4 bases short and J 11 bases short, with 20 bases between. The germline gives CDR1 SNHLY, CDR2 FYNNEI. Full variable domain (missing parts from reference TRBV2 and TRBJ2-5): EPEVTQTPSHQVTQMGQEVILRCVPISNHLYFYWYRQILGQKVEFLVSFYNNEISEKSEIFDDQFSVERPDGSNFTLKIRSTKLEDSAMYFCASSVGASPGEQYFGPGTRLLVL.

The chain carries TRBV28 and TRBJ1-1; a possible D gene is TRBD1 (6 bases). The CDR3 covers 13 residues. V gave up 2 bases and J gave up 5 bases, with 9 bases separating them. Germline assignment: CDR1 MDHEN and CDR2 SYDVKM. This chain's CDR3 is CASSLGQLTEAFF. The CDR3 coding sequence is TGTGCCAGCAGTTTAGGACAGCTAACTGAAGCTTTCTTT.

The J gene is TRBJ1-2, the V gene TRBV5-4; 9 bases map to TRBD1. In germline, CDR1 is SGHNT, CDR2 YYREEE (reference sequence). V shed 4 bases and J 6 bases; nucleotides not matched to a gene: 7. The CDR3 spans 14 residues. This chain's CDR3 is CASSRYRGPDGYTF. DNA for the CDR3: TGTGCCAGCAGCAGATACAGGGGGCCAGATGGCTACACCTTC.

The gene calls are TRBV7-8 and TRBJ1-1; the D gene is possibly TRBD1 (6 bases). The CDR3 length is 14 residues. CDR1 and CDR2 (germline): SGHVS, FQNEAQ. V was clipped by 1 base and J by 4 bases, with 10 bases between them. In DNA form, the CDR3 reads TGTGCCAGCAGCTTAGATCCAGGGGTCACTGAAGCTTTCTTT. Residues: CASSLDPGVTEAFF.

CDR3 DNA: TGTGCCAGCAGCGAGGGACCTGGGGGCTTGCACACTGAAGCTTTCTTT. The encoded protein is CASSEGPGGLHTEAFF. The rearrangement uses TRBV9 and TRBJ1-1; possible D gene TRBD1, 6 bases. CDR3 length: 16 amino acids. From germline, CDR1 is SGDLS and CDR2 YYNGEE. Trimming removed 3 bases at V and 3 bases at J, with 18 bases between.

This clone was seen only a few times. V and J are TRBV2 and TRBJ2-7; TRBD1 aligns across 7 bases. The CDR3 spans 13 residues. Germline assignment: CDR1 SNHLY and CDR2 FYNNEI. V gave up 9 bases and J gave up 1 base; unmatched junction bases: 6. CDR3 DNA: TGTGCCAGTATCGGGGACAGTTCCTACGAGCAGTACTTC. Its protein product is CASIGDSSYEQYF.

This clone was recorded a few times. The rearrangement uses TRBV7-2 and TRBJ2-7, with a possible D match to TRBD1 (6 bases). The germline gives CDR1 SGHTA, CDR2 FQGNSA. V was clipped by 4 bases and J by 6 bases, with 25 bases between them. The CDR3 consists of 17 residues. The CDR3 spells CASSSESGTSRRAEQYF. The CDR3 DNA reads as TGTGCCAGCAGCTCAGAGTCTGGGACATCCCGACGGGCCGAGCAGTACTTC.

V is TRBV9 and J is TRBJ2-1, with TRBD1 as a possible D gene (5 bases). This CDR3 is built from 12 residues. Germline V gene data show CDR1 as SGDLS and CDR2 as YYNGEE. V dropped 2 bases and J dropped 5 bases, with 5 bases sitting between them. The CDR3 DNA follows: TGTGCCAGCAGCGTCAGGGACAATGAGCAGTTCTTC. Amino acid sequence: CASSVRDNEQFF. Using reference TRBV9 and TRBJ2-1 for the parts outside the CDR3, the full variable domain is DSGVTQTPKHLITATGQRVTLRCSPRSGDLSVYWYQQSLDQGLQFLIQYYNGEERAKGNILERFSAQQFPDLHSELNLSSLELGDSALYFCASSVRDNEQFFGPGTRLTVL.

This clone has more than one count but fewer than ten. The chain carries TRBV28 and TRBJ2-7; possibly TRBD2 for D (6 bases). The CDR3 loop spans 13 amino acids. Germline V gene sequence: CDR1 MDHEN, CDR2 SYDVKM. The germline V and J ends were trimmed by 10 bases and 1 base, with 14 bases remaining between them. The CDR3 loop reads CAILGGASYEQYF. As DNA, the CDR3 is TGTGCCATCCTCGGAGGGGCATCCTACGAGCAGTACTTC.

Only one count was recorded for this clone. V usage is TRBV15 and J usage is TRBJ2-4; tentative D call: TRBD1 (7 bases). V was trimmed by 0 bases and J by 1 base, leaving 19 bases between them. CDR3 size: 19 residues. The germline gives CDR1 LNHNV, CDR2 YYDKDF (reference sequence). The CDR3: CATSREAGGTPGAKNIQYF. The DNA of the CDR3 is TGTGCCACCAGCAGAGAGGCAGGGGGGACTCCCGGGGCCAAAAACATTCAGTACTTC.

This clone was observed a few times. This sample includes further DNA sequences coding for the same CDR3. The V and J genes are TRBV7-8 and TRBJ2-7, with 8 bases aligning to TRBD2. This CDR3 has 13 amino acids. Germline lookup yields CDR1 SGHVS and CDR2 FQNEAQ. Trimming removed 6 bases from V and 4 bases from J; junction bases left unmatched: 5. CDR3 coding DNA: TGTGCCAGCAGTAGGACTAGCTCTTACGAGCAGTACTTC. It encodes CASSRTSSYEQYF.

V and J are TRBV6-1 and TRBJ1-4, with a tentative D call TRBD1 (5 bases). The V gene lost 7 bases and the J gene lost 5 bases, with 11 bases spanning the gap. Looked up from germline, CDR1 is MNHNS and CDR2 is SASEGT. This CDR3 region has 13 residues. The CDR3 sequence is CASKARANEKLFF. The CDR3 DNA reads as TGTGCCAGCAAGGCCAGGGCGAATGAAAAACTGTTTTTT.

This chain uses TRBV19 with TRBJ2-2; D unresolved. CDR3 length equals 14 residues. The germline V gene encodes CDR1 LNHDA and CDR2 SQIVND (reference sequence). The V gene lost 5 bases and the J gene lost 1 base, with 8 bases spanning the gap. The CDR3 nucleotides read TGTGCCAGTAGTTCCGCCGGGAACACCGGGGAGCTGTTTTTT. This encodes CASSSAGNTGELFF.

This clone was seen only a few times. The sample holds other DNA sequences that translate to the same CDR3. The chain has TRBV11-2 and TRBJ1-1; TRBD1 matches 7 bases. Per germline, CDR1 SGHAT and CDR2 FQNNGV. The CDR3 sequence is 14 residues long. J was trimmed by 1 base and V by 5 bases; bases with no gene match: 4. In DNA, the CDR3 is TGTGCCAGCAGCCTCCGACAGGGGAACACTGAAGCTTTCTTT. It specifies CASSLRQGNTEAFF. The whole variable domain, remainder taken from reference TRBV11-2 and TRBJ1-1, is EAGVAQSPRYKIIEKRQSVAFWCNPISGHATLYWYQQILGQGPKLLIQFQNNGVVDDSQLPKDRFSAERLKGVDSTLKIQPAKLEDSAVYLCASSLRQGNTEAFFGQGTRLTVV.

The chain links TRBV18 to TRBJ2-6, with a tentative D call TRBD2 (6 bases). CDR3 length: 16 residues. V was shortened by 6 bases and J by 2 bases, with 14 bases between the two germline ends. Germline loops: CDR1 KGHSH, CDR2 LQKENI. The chain's CDR3 is CASSPRLEAGANVLTF. The CDR3 DNA reads TGTGCCAGCTCGCCCAGACTAGAGGCTGGGGCCAACGTCCTGACTTTC.

This clone was observed a handful of times. Within the sample, other DNA sequences also encode this same CDR3. The chain employs TRBV18 and TRBJ2-3; D call uncertain. The CDR3 spans 11 residues. V lost 2 bases, J lost 5 bases, and 2 bases lay in between. The germline gives CDR1 KGHSH, CDR2 LQKENI. Here the CDR3 reads CASSPGDTQYF. In DNA, the CDR3 is TGTGCCAGCTCACCAGGAGATACGCAGTATTTT.